These T cell receptor beta chains were read from a single sample in a study of blood T cell repertoires in COVID-19. The repertoire was sequenced with immunoSEQ multiplex PCR; TCRdb's copy has only in-frame clones and lacks some. The profile covers about 230,000 clones, with about four fifths appearing a single time and 6.5% to 9.5% taken by the ten largest. Sequencing used peripheral blood. The source of these receptors is a woman aged 80 or older with COVID-19, enrolled during active disease. Both conserved end residues are part of each CDR3. D genes are given only for firm matches. The size field is filled for only some rows; it gives once, few, many or a size class.

V: TRBV11-2; D: TRBD1; size: -; J: TRBJ2-2; length: 14; CDR3: CASSLGTGARELFF; DNA: TGTGCCAGCAGCCTGGGGACAGGGGCCCGGGAGCTGTTTTTT
V: TRBV24-1; D: TRBD2; size: -; J: TRBJ2-5; length: 15; CDR3: CATSEGAGGRETQYF; DNA: TGTGCCACCAGTGAAGGAGCGGGGGGGCGAGAGACCCAGTACTTC
V: TRBV15; D: TRBD2; size: -; J: TRBJ2-3; length: 17; CDR3: CATSSLAGVRGTDTQYF; DNA: TGTGCCACCAGCAGTTTAGCGGGAGTTAGAGGCACAGATACGCAGTATTTT
V: TRBV5-1; D: -; size: -; J: TRBJ2-5; length: 14; CDR3: CASFLDRLGETQYF; DNA: TGCGCCAGCTTCCTTGACAGGCTAGGGGAGACCCAGTACTTC
V: TRBV6-5; D: -; size: -; J: TRBJ1-4; length: 13; CDR3: CASSREPNEKLFF; DNA: TGTGCCAGCAGTAGGGAGCCCAATGAAAAACTGTTTTTT
V: TRBV7-2; D: -; size: -; J: TRBJ2-1; length: 16; CDR3: CASSIHGARGINEQFF; DNA: TGTGCCAGCAGCATACACGGGGCCAGGGGCATTAATGAGCAGTTCTTC
V: TRBV5-1; D: -; size: -; J: TRBJ1-5; length: 15; CDR3: CASSLKGGGGQPQHF; DNA: TGCGCCAGCAGCTTGAAAGGGGGGGGAGGTCAGCCCCAGCATTTT
V: TRBV6-5; D: TRBD1; size: -; J: TRBJ2-1; length: 15; CDR3: CASSLDRGLYNEQFF; DNA: TGTGCCAGCAGCCTTGACAGGGGCCTATACAATGAGCAGTTCTTC
V: TRBV7-2; D: -; size: -; J: TRBJ2-1; length: 12; CDR3: CASSLYGNEQFF; DNA: TGTGCCAGCAGCTTATACGGTAATGAGCAGTTCTTC
V: TRBV5-1; D: -; size: -; J: TRBJ1-1; length: 15; CDR3: CASSLDNPGNTEAFF; DNA: TGCGCCAGCAGCTTGGATAACCCCGGGAACACTGAAGCTTTCTTT
V: TRBV5-1; D: TRBD2; size: -; J: TRBJ2-5; length: 14; CDR3: CASQIVGGESTQYF; DNA: TGCGCCAGCCAAATCGTGGGAGGGGAGTCGACCCAGTACTTC
V: TRBV2; D: -; size: -; J: TRBJ1-1; length: 14; CDR3: CASTLPPGNTEAFF; DNA: TGTGCCAGCACCCTTCCCCCAGGGAACACTGAAGCTTTCTTT
V: TRBV4-2; D: TRBD1; size: -; J: TRBJ2-7; length: 14; CDR3: CASSQGTGPYEQYF; DNA: TGTGCCAGCAGCCAAGGGACAGGGCCCTACGAGCAGTACTTC
V: TRBV6-5; D: -; size: -; J: TRBJ2-5; length: 14; CDR3: CASSRRGNQETQYF; DNA: TGTGCCAGCAGTCGGCGGGGCAATCAAGAGACCCAGTACTTC
V: TRBV2; D: -; size: -; J: TRBJ1-2; length: 11; CDR3: CASTRFYGYTF; DNA: TGTGCCAGCACCCGGTTCTATGGCTACACCTTC
V: TRBV5-8; D: -; size: -; J: TRBJ1-1; length: 13; CDR3: CASRRTDGGEAFF; DNA: TGTGCCAGCAGGCGGACAGATGGGGGTGAAGCTTTCTTT
V: TRBV11-2; D: -; size: -; J: TRBJ2-5; length: 11; CDR3: CASSPGETQYF; DNA: TGTGCCAGCAGCCCAGGGGAGACCCAGTACTTC
V: TRBV4-1; D: -; size: -; J: TRBJ1-1; length: 14; CDR3: CASSQADKNTEAFF; DNA: TGCGCCAGCAGCCAGGCAGATAAGAACACTGAAGCTTTCTTT
V: TRBV20-1; D: -; size: -; J: TRBJ1-2; length: 11; CDR3: CSAREGRGYTF; DNA: TGCAGTGCTAGGGAGGGACGGGGCTACACCTTC
V: TRBV30; D: TRBD2; size: -; J: TRBJ2-3; length: 15; CDR3: CAWSGRRGGADTQYF; DNA: TGTGCCTGGAGTGGGAGACGGGGGGGCGCAGATACGCAGTATTTT
V: TRBV6-5; D: -; size: once; J: TRBJ2-1; length: 14; CDR3: CASKTGDSYNEQFF; DNA: TGTGCCAGCAAGACCGGGGACTCCTACAATGAGCAGTTCTTC
V: TRBV7-2; D: -; size: -; J: TRBJ1-1; length: 14; CDR3: CASSLVIVNTEAFF; DNA: TGTGCCAGCAGCTTAGTAATAGTGAACACTGAAGCTTTCTTT
V: TRBV28; D: -; size: -; J: TRBJ2-7; length: 14; CDR3: CASSLGQGEREQYF; DNA: TGTGCCAGCAGTTTGGGGCAGGGCGAGCGCGAGCAGTACTTC
V: TRBV28; D: -; size: -; J: TRBJ1-2; length: 15; CDR3: CASSFQGSKGYGYTF; DNA: TGTGCCAGCAGTTTCCAGGGGAGTAAGGGCTATGGCTACACCTTC
V: TRBV24-1; D: -; size: -; J: TRBJ2-7; length: 12; CDR3: CATSGSSYEQYF; DNA: TGTGCCACCAGTGGGAGCTCCTACGAGCAGTACTTC
V: TRBV21-1; D: -; size: -; J: TRBJ1-2; length: 11; CDR3: CASTGTDGYTF; DNA: TGTGCCAGCACCGGGACAGATGGCTACACCTTC
V: TRBV18; D: -; size: -; J: TRBJ1-3; length: 15; CDR3: CASSMDSLSGNTIYF; DNA: TGTGCCAGCTCAATGGACAGTCTCTCTGGAAACACCATATATTTT
V: TRBV5-1; D: TRBD1; size: -; J: TRBJ2-7; length: 14; CDR3: CATRRGTGLYEQYF; DNA: TGCGCCACCAGACGGGGGACAGGACTCTACGAGCAGTACTTC
V: TRBV18; D: -; size: -; J: TRBJ1-1; length: 14; CDR3: CASSPKEGNTEAFF; DNA: TGTGCCAGCTCACCAAAGGAGGGGAACACTGAAGCTTTCTTT
V: TRBV4-1; D: TRBD2; size: -; J: TRBJ2-2; length: 18; CDR3: CASSLLGLAGGRTGELFF; DNA: TGCGCCAGCAGCCTCTTGGGACTAGCGGGGGGGCGGACCGGGGAGCTGTTTTTT
V: TRBV7-2; D: TRBD1; size: -; J: TRBJ1-1; length: 13; CDR3: CASRDRGLTEAFF; DNA: TGTGCCAGCCGGGACAGGGGGCTGACTGAAGCTTTCTTT
V: TRBV24-1; D: -; size: once; J: TRBJ1-2; length: 15; CDR3: CATSDLPGDVNGYTF; DNA: TGTGCCACCAGTGATTTGCCGGGGGACGTTAATGGCTACACCTTC
V: TRBV5-1; D: TRBD1; size: -; J: TRBJ2-1; length: 13; CDR3: CASSWTGNNEQFF; DNA: TGCGCCAGCAGCTGGACAGGGAACAATGAGCAGTTCTTC
V: TRBV19; D: -; size: -; J: TRBJ2-7; length: 15; CDR3: CASSTGTRPEAPQYF; DNA: TGTGCCAGTAGTACCGGGACACGACCGGAGGCCCCACAGTACTTC
V: TRBV5-4; D: TRBD1; size: -; J: TRBJ2-7; length: 14; CDR3: CASSWDRSSYEQYF; DNA: TGTGCCAGCAGCTGGGACAGGAGCTCCTACGAGCAGTACTTC
V: TRBV6-2/TRBV6-3; D: -; size: -; J: TRBJ2-7; length: 13; CDR3: CASSGRSSYEQYF; DNA: TGTGCCAGCAGTGGCAGAAGCTCCTACGAGCAGTACTTC
V: TRBV5-1; D: -; size: -; J: TRBJ1-4; length: 13; CDR3: CASSFGPNEKLFF; DNA: TGCGCCAGCAGCTTTGGGCCGAATGAAAAACTGTTTTTT
V: TRBV3-1/TRBV3-2; D: -; size: -; J: TRBJ2-5; length: 13; CDR3: CASSAQVQETQYF; DNA: TGTGCCAGCAGCGCACAGGTCCAAGAGACCCAGTACTTC
V: TRBV5-5; D: TRBD1; size: -; J: TRBJ2-1; length: 15; CDR3: CASSPRTGNYNEQFF; DNA: TGTGCCAGCAGCCCCAGGACAGGGAACTACAATGAGCAGTTCTTC
V: TRBV5-5; D: -; size: -; J: TRBJ1-4; length: 14; CDR3: CASSIGGLNEKLFF; DNA: TGTGCCAGCAGCATAGGGGGACTAAATGAAAAACTGTTTTTT
V: TRBV9; D: -; size: -; J: TRBJ1-6; length: 15; CDR3: CASSVGSSYNSPLHF; DNA: TGTGCCAGCAGCGTAGGGAGCTCCTATAATTCACCCCTCCACTTT
V: TRBV5-1; D: -; size: -; J: TRBJ2-3; length: 13; CDR3: CASSFGGGDTQYF; DNA: TGCGCCAGCAGCTTCGGTGGAGGGGATACGCAGTATTTT
V: TRBV5-1; D: TRBD2; size: -; J: TRBJ2-1; length: 16; CDR3: CASSSSLAGGYNEQFF; DNA: TGCGCCAGCAGCAGTTCTCTAGCGGGCGGATACAATGAGCAGTTCTTC
V: TRBV3-1/TRBV3-2; D: TRBD1; size: once; J: TRBJ1-2; length: 14; CDR3: CASSQEGGGAGYTF; DNA: TGTGCCAGCAGCCAAGAAGGAGGGGGCGCCGGCTACACCTTC
V: TRBV6-5; D: -; size: -; J: TRBJ1-2; length: 11; CDR3: CASSSRFGYTF; DNA: TGTGCCAGCAGCTCCCGGTTTGGCTACACCTTC
V: TRBV3-1/TRBV3-2; D: TRBD2; size: -; J: TRBJ2-1; length: 15; CDR3: CASRLAGASRNEQFF; DNA: TGTGCCAGCAGACTAGCGGGGGCCTCTCGCAATGAGCAGTTCTTC
V: TRBV6-5; D: -; size: -; J: TRBJ1-2; length: 14; CDR3: CASTQDSTYYGYTF; DNA: TGTGCCAGCACTCAGGACTCAACTTACTATGGCTACACCTTC
V: TRBV7-2; D: -; size: -; J: TRBJ1-1; length: 13; CDR3: CASSFGRPEGAFF; DNA: TGTGCCAGCAGCTTTGGGAGGCCAGAGGGAGCTTTCTTT
V: TRBV5-1; D: TRBD1; size: few; J: TRBJ1-3; length: 16; CDR3: CASSLRGQSSGNTIYF; DNA: TGCGCCAGCAGCTTGCGGGGACAGAGCTCTGGAAACACCATATATTTT
V: TRBV7-9; D: TRBD2; size: once; J: TRBJ2-1; length: 15; CDR3: CASSLASGIGDEQFF; DNA: TGTGCCAGCAGCTTAGCTAGCGGGATTGGCGATGAGCAGTTCTTC
V: TRBV15; D: TRBD1; size: few; J: TRBJ1-2; length: 13; CDR3: CATSSDRGQGYTF; DNA: TGTGCCACCAGCAGCGATAGGGGGCAAGGCTACACCTTC